What follows is one T cell receptor (beta chain) and its context. The antigen is undetermined. The source of the sample is a study of response to subunit inactivated influenza vaccine. Study-level results: The authors suggested that few new T cells are recruited per seasonal influenza vaccination.

TCRdb called the RT-PCR reads again in MiXCR, with one record for every CDR3 protein. In the table there are around 540,000 distinct CDR3 sequences, about 12% of which are singletons. This receptor was obtained from a man over 45 who received an inactivated influenza vaccine. This specimen was PBMCs from blood, taken on the day of vaccination.

This CDR3 is CASSQGDSDGYTF. The CDR3 DNA reads as TGCGCCAGCAGCCAAGGAGACTCGGATGGCTACACCTTC. The chain employs TRBV5-1 and TRBJ1-2; no reliable D call. Germline V lookup: CDR1 SGHRS, CDR2 YFSETQ. The CDR3 runs to 13 residues. V gave up 4 bases and J gave up 6 bases, with 13 bases separating them.